This entry lists 2 T cell receptor beta chains sequenced from one sample in a study of blood T cell repertoires in COVID-19. Profiled with immunoSEQ multiplex PCR; TCRdb holds only in-frame clones, not every one. The sample holds about 140,000 clones, 70% to 90% seen once. Material for sequencing was peripheral blood. Receptors were obtained from a human donor in a cohort sampled during active COVID-19.

In this sample, this clone turned up a few times. J is TRBJ1-3 and V is TRBV6-6; no clear D gene. The CDR3 contains 11 residues. V was cut by 10 bases and J by 0 bases, with 4 bases left in between. The germline CDR1 and CDR2 sequences are MNHNY and SVGAGI (reference sequence). CDR3: CATLSGNTIYF. The CDR3 nucleotides are TGTGCCACCCTCTCTGGAAACACCATATATTTT.

The chain links TRBV7-2 to TRBJ2-7; TRBD2 aligns across 8 bases. This CDR3 is 15 amino acids long. Germline trimming cut 8 bases from V and 4 bases from J; bases unmatched to any gene: 13. The germline CDR1 and CDR2 sequences are SGHTA and FQGNSA. CDR3 DNA: TGTGCCAGCCTGCTTTCTGCGGGGGGCGGTTACGAGCAGTACTTC. Its protein is CASLLSAGGGYEQYF.